This is a list of T cell receptor beta chains from one sample in a study of blood T cell repertoires in COVID-19. The method was immunoSEQ multiplex PCR; TCRdb's version includes in-frame clones alone and lacks a portion of them. The sample consists of about 94,000 clones, more than 65% of them appearing once. The sequenced sample was peripheral blood. Source of these receptors: a man aged 65 to 79 with COVID-19, enrolled during active disease. CDR3s include the opening cysteine and the closing phenylalanine or tryptophan. A D gene is named only where the DNA matches it firmly. The listing skips clone size in some rows; elsewhere it reads once, few, many or a size class.

J gene: TRBJ2-2
V gene: TRBV7-6
D gene: TRBD2
clone size: .
CDR3 DNA: TGTGCCAGCAACCTTGGGGCTAGCGGGAGTACCGGGGAGCTGTTTTTT
CDR3 protein: CASNLGASGSTGELFF

J gene: TRBJ1-1
V gene: TRBV29-1
D gene: TRBD1
clone size: .
CDR3 DNA: TGCAGCGTAGGTTCCGGGACAGGGGCTACTGAAGCTTTCTTT
CDR3 protein: CSVGSGTGATEAFF

J gene: TRBJ1-5
V gene: TRBV19
D gene: .
clone size: .
CDR3 DNA: TGTGCCAGTAGTATCCCTTCACAGGGACGGTTTGGACAGCCCCAGCATTTT
CDR3 protein: CASSIPSQGRFGQPQHF

J gene: TRBJ2-3
V gene: TRBV7-9
D gene: TRBD1
clone size: .
CDR3 DNA: TGTGCCAGCAGGGGACAGGGGTACACAGATACGCAGTATTTT
CDR3 protein: CASRGQGYTDTQYF

J gene: TRBJ2-7
V gene: TRBV11-2
D gene: TRBD1
clone size: .
CDR3 DNA: TGTGCCAGCAGCTCCGGGACAGGGACTTACTACGAGCAGTACTTC
CDR3 protein: CASSSGTGTYYEQYF

J gene: TRBJ2-1
V gene: TRBV9
D gene: .
clone size: .
CDR3 DNA: TGTGCCAGCAGCGGGGGGAGGTTTGAGCAGTTCTTC
CDR3 protein: CASSGGRFEQFF

J gene: TRBJ1-1
V gene: TRBV2
D gene: .
clone size: .
CDR3 DNA: TGTGCCAGCAGGAGAGGACAAAATGGGGACACTGAAGCTTTCTTT
CDR3 protein: CASRRGQNGDTEAFF

J gene: TRBJ1-1
V gene: TRBV4-3
D gene: .
clone size: once
CDR3 DNA: TGCGCCAGCAGCCAAGGAGGCTTTATGAATGAAGCTTTCTTT
CDR3 protein: CASSQGGFMNEAFF

J gene: TRBJ1-5
V gene: TRBV6-5
D gene: .
clone size: .
CDR3 DNA: TGTGCCAGCAGTCACTCACCTACCGGGAGCAATCAGCCCCAGCATTTT
CDR3 protein: CASSHSPTGSNQPQHF

J gene: TRBJ1-4
V gene: TRBV6-5
D gene: .
clone size: .
CDR3 DNA: TGTGCCAGCAGTTACATGGCCGGGGCAACTAATGAAAAACTGTTTTTT
CDR3 protein: CASSYMAGATNEKLFF

J gene: TRBJ2-5
V gene: TRBV29-1
D gene: TRBD2
clone size: .
CDR3 DNA: TGCAGCGTTGGGGGGACTAGCGGGAGCGGGACCCAGTACTTC
CDR3 protein: CSVGGTSGSGTQYF

J gene: TRBJ1-2
V gene: TRBV28
D gene: TRBD1
clone size: .
CDR3 DNA: TGTGCCAGCAGTTTGGGGGGACAGGTGTATGGCTACACCTTC
CDR3 protein: CASSLGGQVYGYTF

J gene: TRBJ1-1
V gene: TRBV4-1
D gene: .
clone size: medium-sized
CDR3 DNA: TGCGCCAGCAGCCAAGATCCCCGCGGGGGAGGGGGCACTGAAGCTTTCTTT
CDR3 protein: CASSQDPRGGGGTEAFF

J gene: TRBJ1-2
V gene: TRBV9
D gene: .
clone size: few
CDR3 DNA: TGTGCCAGCAGCGTAGGGGAGACGGCCTATGGCTACACCTTC
CDR3 protein: CASSVGETAYGYTF

J gene: TRBJ1-5
V gene: TRBV30
D gene: .
clone size: .
CDR3 DNA: TGTGCCTGGAGTGCCCTTTATAGCAATCAGCCCCAGCATTTT
CDR3 protein: CAWSALYSNQPQHF

J gene: TRBJ2-7
V gene: TRBV11-2
D gene: .
clone size: .
CDR3 DNA: TGTGCCAGCAGCTTAGTCGGGGGGCGGGAGCAGTACTTC
CDR3 protein: CASSLVGGREQYF

J gene: TRBJ1-4
V gene: TRBV12-3/TRBV12-4
D gene: .
clone size: .
CDR3 DNA: TGTGCCAGCAGTTTAGCTTATGATGAAAAACTGTTTTTT
CDR3 protein: CASSLAYDEKLFF

J gene: TRBJ1-1
V gene: TRBV4-3
D gene: .
clone size: .
CDR3 DNA: TGCGCCAGCAGCCAAGATATTGCGGCTAACACTGAAGCTTTCTTT
CDR3 protein: CASSQDIAANTEAFF

J gene: TRBJ1-2
V gene: TRBV6-5
D gene: .
clone size: .
CDR3 DNA: TGTGCCAGCAGTCCTTGGGGGGTCGACGGCTACACCTTC
CDR3 protein: CASSPWGVDGYTF

J gene: TRBJ2-5
V gene: TRBV9
D gene: .
clone size: .
CDR3 DNA: TGTGCCAGCAGCGTAGGCGGTACCCAAGAGACCCAGTACTTC
CDR3 protein: CASSVGGTQETQYF

J gene: TRBJ2-1
V gene: TRBV7-2
D gene: TRBD2
clone size: .
CDR3 DNA: TGTGCCAGCAGCTTAGCGGGACTAGCGGCTAATGAGCAGTTCTTC
CDR3 protein: CASSLAGLAANEQFF

J gene: TRBJ2-3
V gene: TRBV7-7
D gene: .
clone size: .
CDR3 DNA: TGTGCTAGCAGCTTAGCTTTGGGAGGCACAGATACGCAGTATTTT
CDR3 protein: CASSLALGGTDTQYF

J gene: TRBJ1-4
V gene: TRBV7-8
D gene: .
clone size: .
CDR3 DNA: TGTGCCAGCAGAGTGGGGCAGGCAACTAATGAAAAACTGTTTTTT
CDR3 protein: CASRVGQATNEKLFF

J gene: TRBJ2-2
V gene: TRBV5-4
D gene: TRBD2
clone size: .
CDR3 DNA: TGTGCCAGCAGCTTGGAATGGGGGCGGGAGGCCGGGGAGCTGTTTTTT
CDR3 protein: CASSLEWGREAGELFF

J gene: TRBJ2-7
V gene: TRBV5-4
D gene: TRBD2
clone size: .
CDR3 DNA: TGTGCCAGCAGCTTGCGCACCACTTCTAGCGGGGGGGCCTACGAGCAGTACTTC
CDR3 protein: CASSLRTTSSGGAYEQYF

J gene: TRBJ2-5
V gene: TRBV5-1
D gene: .
clone size: .
CDR3 DNA: TGCGCCAGCAGCTTGGTACAGCGGGAAGAGACCCAGTACTTC
CDR3 protein: CASSLVQREETQYF

J gene: TRBJ2-5
V gene: TRBV19
D gene: TRBD2
clone size: .
CDR3 DNA: TGTGCCAGTAGTATAGCTACTAGCGGGAGGCGGGAGACCCAGTACTTC
CDR3 protein: CASSIATSGRRETQYF

J gene: TRBJ2-2
V gene: TRBV4-1
D gene: .
clone size: few
CDR3 DNA: TGCGCCAGCAGCCAAGATGTAGGGCTAGCCAGCGGGGAGCTGTTTTTT
CDR3 protein: CASSQDVGLASGELFF

J gene: TRBJ2-5
V gene: TRBV28
D gene: .
clone size: once
CDR3 DNA: TGTGCCTCTAGCCAAGAGACCCAGTACTTC
CDR3 protein: CASSQETQYF